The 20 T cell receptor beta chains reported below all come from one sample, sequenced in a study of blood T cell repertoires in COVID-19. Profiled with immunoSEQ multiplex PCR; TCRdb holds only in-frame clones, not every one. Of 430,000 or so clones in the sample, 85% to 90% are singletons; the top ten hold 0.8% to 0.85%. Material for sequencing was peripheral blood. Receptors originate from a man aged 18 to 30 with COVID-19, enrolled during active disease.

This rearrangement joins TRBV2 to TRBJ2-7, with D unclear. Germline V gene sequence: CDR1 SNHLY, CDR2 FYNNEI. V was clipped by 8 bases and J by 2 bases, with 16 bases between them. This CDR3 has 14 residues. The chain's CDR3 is CASLPSDTAYEQYF. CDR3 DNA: TGTGCCAGCCTCCCCTCCGATACAGCCTACGAGCAGTACTTC.

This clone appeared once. CDR3 region: CATSDSRTGISNQPQHF. CDR3 sequence (DNA): TGTGCCACCAGTGACTCCCGGACAGGTATTAGCAATCAGCCCCAGCATTTT. The V and J genes are TRBV24-1 and TRBJ1-5, with 7 bases matching TRBD1. V dropped 4 bases and J dropped 0; count of bases not matched to a gene: 8. Germline V gene lookup returns CDR1 KGHDR and CDR2 SFDVKD. The CDR3 length is 17 residues.

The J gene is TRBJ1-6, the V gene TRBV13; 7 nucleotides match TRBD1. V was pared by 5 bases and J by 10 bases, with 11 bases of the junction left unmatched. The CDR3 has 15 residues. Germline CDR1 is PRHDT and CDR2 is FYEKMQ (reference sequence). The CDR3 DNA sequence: TGTGCCAGCAGCCCCCGACAGGGCGGTAGGTCACCCCTCCACTTT. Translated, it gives CASSPRQGGRSPLHF.

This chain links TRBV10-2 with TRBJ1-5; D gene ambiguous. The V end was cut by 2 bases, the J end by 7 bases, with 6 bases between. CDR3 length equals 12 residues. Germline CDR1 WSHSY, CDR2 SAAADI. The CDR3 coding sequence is TGCGCCAGCAGTGAGGGCCTGCAGCCCCAGCATTTT. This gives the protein CASSEGLQPQHF.

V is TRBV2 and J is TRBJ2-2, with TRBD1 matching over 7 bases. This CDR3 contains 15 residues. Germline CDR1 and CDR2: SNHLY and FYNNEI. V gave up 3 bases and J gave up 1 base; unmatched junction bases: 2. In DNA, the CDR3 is TGTGCCAGCAGTGACCAGGGGGAGAACACCGGGGAGCTGTTTTTT. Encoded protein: CASSDQGENTGELFF.

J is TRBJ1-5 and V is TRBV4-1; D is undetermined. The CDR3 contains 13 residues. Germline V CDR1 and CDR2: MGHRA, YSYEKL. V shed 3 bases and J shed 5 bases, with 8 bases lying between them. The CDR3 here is CASSHSGYQPQHF. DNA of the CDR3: TGCGCCAGCAGCCATTCGGGGTATCAGCCCCAGCATTTT.

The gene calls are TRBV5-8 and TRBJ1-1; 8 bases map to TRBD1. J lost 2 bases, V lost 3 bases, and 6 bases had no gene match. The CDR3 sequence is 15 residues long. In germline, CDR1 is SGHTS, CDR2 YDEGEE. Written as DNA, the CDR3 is TGTGCCAGCAGCTCCATTGGACAGGGTAACACTGAAGCTTTCTTT. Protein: CASSSIGQGNTEAFF.

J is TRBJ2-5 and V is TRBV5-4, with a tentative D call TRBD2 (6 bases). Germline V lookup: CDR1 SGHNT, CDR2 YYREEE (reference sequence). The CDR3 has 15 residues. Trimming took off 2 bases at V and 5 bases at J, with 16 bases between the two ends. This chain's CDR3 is CASSLSWGVGETQYF. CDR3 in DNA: TGTGCCAGCAGCTTATCGTGGGGGGTCGGGGAGACCCAGTACTTC.

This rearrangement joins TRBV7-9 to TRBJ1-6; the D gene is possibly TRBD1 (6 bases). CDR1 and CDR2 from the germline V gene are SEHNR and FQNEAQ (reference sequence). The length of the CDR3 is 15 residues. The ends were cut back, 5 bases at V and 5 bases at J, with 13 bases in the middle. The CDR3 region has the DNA TGTGCCAGCAGCCCAGCCGGGACAAATAATTCACCCCTCCACTTT. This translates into CASSPAGTNNSPLHF.

The CDR3 DNA reads TGTGCCAGCAGGAACAGGGAAGCCGGGGAGCTGTTTTTT. This encodes CASRNREAGELFF. The rearrangement uses TRBV2 and TRBJ2-2, with D possibly TRBD1 on 6 matching bases. Trimming removed 6 bases at V and 6 bases at J, with 11 bases between. The germline CDR1 and CDR2 sequences are SNHLY and FYNNEI. The length of the CDR3 is 13 residues.

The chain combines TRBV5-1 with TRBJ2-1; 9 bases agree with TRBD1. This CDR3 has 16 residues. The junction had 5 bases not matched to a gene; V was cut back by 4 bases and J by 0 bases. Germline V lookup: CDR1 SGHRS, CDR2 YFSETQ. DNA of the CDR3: TGCGCCAGCAGCGGGGGACAGGGAAGCTCCTACAATGAGCAGTTCTTC. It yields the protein CASSGGQGSSYNEQFF.

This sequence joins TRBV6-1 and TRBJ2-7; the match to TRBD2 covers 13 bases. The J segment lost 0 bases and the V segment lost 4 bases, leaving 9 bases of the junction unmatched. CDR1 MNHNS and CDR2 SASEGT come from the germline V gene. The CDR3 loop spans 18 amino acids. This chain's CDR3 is CASSASTSGGPISYEQYF. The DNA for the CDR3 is TGTGCCAGCAGTGCTTCGACTAGCGGGGGGCCCATCTCCTACGAGCAGTACTTC.

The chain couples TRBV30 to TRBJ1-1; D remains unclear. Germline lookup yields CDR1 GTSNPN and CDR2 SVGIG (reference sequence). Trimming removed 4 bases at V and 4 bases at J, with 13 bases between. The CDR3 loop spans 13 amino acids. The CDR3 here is CAWIGNAVTEAFF. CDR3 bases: TGTGCCTGGATCGGGAATGCGGTCACTGAAGCTTTCTTT.

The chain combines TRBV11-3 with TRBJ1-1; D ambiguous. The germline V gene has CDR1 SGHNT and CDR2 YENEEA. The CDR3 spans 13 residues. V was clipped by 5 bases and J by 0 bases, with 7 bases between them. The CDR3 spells CASSRHLNTEAFF. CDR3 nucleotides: TGTGCCAGCAGCAGACACCTGAACACTGAAGCTTTCTTT.

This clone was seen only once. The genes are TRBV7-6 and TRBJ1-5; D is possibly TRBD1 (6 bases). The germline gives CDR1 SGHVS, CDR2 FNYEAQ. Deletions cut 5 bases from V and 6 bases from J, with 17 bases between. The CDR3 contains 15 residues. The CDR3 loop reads CASSLDGTSGQPQHF. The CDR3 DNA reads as TGTGCCAGCAGCCTCGACGGGACATCTGGTCAGCCCCAGCATTTT.

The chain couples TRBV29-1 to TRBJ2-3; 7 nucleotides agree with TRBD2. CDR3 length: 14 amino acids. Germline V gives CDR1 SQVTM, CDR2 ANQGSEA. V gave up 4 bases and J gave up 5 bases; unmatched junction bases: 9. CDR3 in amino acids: CSVGSAGEVDTQYF. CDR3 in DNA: TGCAGCGTTGGATCCGCGGGAGAAGTAGATACGCAGTATTTT.

The CDR3 is CASSAGQSSGNTIYF. The CDR3 region has the DNA TGCGCCAGCAGCGCCGGACAGAGCTCTGGAAACACCATATATTTT. The J gene is TRBJ1-3, the V gene TRBV5-1, with a weak D call TRBD1 (6 bases). V was pared by 4 bases and J by 0 bases, with 11 bases between. This CDR3 contains 15 residues. The germline CDR1 and CDR2 sequences are SGHRS and YFSETQ. The whole variable domain, filled in from reference TRBV5-1 and TRBJ1-3, reads KAGVTQTPRYLIKTRGQQVTLSCSPISGHRSVSWYQQTPGQGLQFLFEYFSETQRNKGNFPGRFSGRQFSNSRSEMNVSTLELGDSALYLCASSAGQSSGNTIYFGEGSWLTVV.

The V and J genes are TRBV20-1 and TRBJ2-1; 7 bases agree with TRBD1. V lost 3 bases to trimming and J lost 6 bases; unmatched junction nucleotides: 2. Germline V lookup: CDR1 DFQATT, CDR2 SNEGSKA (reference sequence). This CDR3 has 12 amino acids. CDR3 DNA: TGCAGTGCTAGTGCAGGGGGCAATGAGCAGTTCTTC. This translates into CSASAGGNEQFF.

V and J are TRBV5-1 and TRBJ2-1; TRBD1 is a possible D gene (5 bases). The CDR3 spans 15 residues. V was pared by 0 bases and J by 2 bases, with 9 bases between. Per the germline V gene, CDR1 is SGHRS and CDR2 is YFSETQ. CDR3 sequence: CASSLESGPYNEQFF. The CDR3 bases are TGCGCCAGCAGCTTGGAGTCAGGGCCCTACAATGAGCAGTTCTTC.

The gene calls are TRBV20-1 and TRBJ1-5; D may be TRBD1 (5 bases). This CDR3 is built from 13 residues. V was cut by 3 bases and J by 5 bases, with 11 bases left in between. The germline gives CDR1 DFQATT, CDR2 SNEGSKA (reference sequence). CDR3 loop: CSASNWGDQPQHF. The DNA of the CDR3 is TGCAGTGCTAGTAATTGGGGGGATCAGCCCCAGCATTTT.